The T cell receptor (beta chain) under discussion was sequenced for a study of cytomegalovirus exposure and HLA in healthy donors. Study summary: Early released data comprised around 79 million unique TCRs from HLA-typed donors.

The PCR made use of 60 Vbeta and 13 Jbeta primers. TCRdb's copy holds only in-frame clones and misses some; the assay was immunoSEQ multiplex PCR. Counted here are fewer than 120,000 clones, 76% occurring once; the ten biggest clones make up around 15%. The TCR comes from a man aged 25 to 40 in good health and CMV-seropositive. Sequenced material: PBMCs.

DNA for the CDR3: TGTGCCAGCAGTGAGACTAGCGACTTTCTCTACGAGCAGTACTTC. It is translated as CASSETSDFLYEQYF. The chain uses TRBV2 and TRBJ2-5, with TRBD2 matching 8 bases. The end of the DNA aligns better with TRBJ2-7, so the J call may be wrong. Looked up from germline, CDR1 is SNHLY and CDR2 is FYNNEI. The CDR3 is 15 residues long.